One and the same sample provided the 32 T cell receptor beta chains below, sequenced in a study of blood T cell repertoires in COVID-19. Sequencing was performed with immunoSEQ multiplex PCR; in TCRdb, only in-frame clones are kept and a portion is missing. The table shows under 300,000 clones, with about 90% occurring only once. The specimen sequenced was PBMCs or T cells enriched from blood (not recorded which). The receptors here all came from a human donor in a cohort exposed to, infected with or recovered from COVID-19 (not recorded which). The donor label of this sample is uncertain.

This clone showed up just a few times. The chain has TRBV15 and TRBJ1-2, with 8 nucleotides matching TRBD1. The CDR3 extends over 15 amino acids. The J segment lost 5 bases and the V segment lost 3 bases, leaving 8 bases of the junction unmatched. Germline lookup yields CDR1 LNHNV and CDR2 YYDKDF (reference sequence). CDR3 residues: CATSRRTGPDYGYTF. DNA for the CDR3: TGTGCCACCAGCAGGAGGACAGGGCCGGATTATGGCTACACCTTC.

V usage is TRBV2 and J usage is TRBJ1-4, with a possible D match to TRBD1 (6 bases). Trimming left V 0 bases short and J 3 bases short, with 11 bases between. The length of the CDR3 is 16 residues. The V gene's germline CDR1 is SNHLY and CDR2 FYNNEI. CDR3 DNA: TGTGCCAGCAGTGAAGCCGGACAGAATCCTAATGAAAAACTGTTTTTT. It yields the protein CASSEAGQNPNEKLFF.

This CDR3 is CAWSVTRSLGNTIYF. The CDR3 DNA follows: TGTGCCTGGAGTGTAACCCGGTCTTTAGGAAACACCATATATTTT. This chain connects TRBV30 to TRBJ1-3; D uncertain. Germline CDR1 reads GTSNPN; CDR2 reads SVGIG (reference sequence). This CDR3 comprises 15 residues. V lost 0 bases and J lost 4, with 13 bases in between.

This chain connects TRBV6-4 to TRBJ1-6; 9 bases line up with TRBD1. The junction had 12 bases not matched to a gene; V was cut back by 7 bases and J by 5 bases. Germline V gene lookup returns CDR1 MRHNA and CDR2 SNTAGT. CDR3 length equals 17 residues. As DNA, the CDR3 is TGTGCCAGCAATCCCCGGGACAGGGAAGGTAATAATTCACCCCTCCACTTT. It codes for CASNPRDREGNNSPLHF.

CDR3 in amino acids: CASSRARGPAGHTQYF. DNA for the CDR3: TGTGCCAGCAGTAGAGCTAGGGGCCCCGCCGGGCATACGCAGTATTTT. The chain couples TRBV27 to TRBJ2-3, with D possibly being TRBD1 (5 bases). This CDR3 comprises 16 residues. V lost 5 bases and J 7 bases, leaving 22 bases between the germline ends. CDR1 and CDR2 from the germline V gene are MNHEY and SMNVEV (reference sequence).

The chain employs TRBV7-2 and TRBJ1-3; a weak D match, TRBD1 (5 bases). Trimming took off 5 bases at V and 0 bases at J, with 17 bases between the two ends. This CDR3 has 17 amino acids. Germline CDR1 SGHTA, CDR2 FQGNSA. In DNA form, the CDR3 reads TGTGCCAGCAGCCCCTTCGGGGGGGGATTCTCTGGAAACACCATATATTTT. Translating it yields CASSPFGGGFSGNTIYF.

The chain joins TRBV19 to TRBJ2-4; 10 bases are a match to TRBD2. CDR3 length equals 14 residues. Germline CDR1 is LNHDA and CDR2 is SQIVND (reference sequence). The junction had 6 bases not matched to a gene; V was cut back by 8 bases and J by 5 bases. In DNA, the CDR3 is TGTGCCAGTCAGCGGGGGGGCCCACAAAACATTCAGTACTTC. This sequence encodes CASQRGGPQNIQYF. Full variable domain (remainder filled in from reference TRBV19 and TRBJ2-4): DGGITQSPKYLFRKEGQNVTLSCEQNLNHDAMYWYRQDPGQGLRLIYYSQIVNDFQKGDIAEGYSVSREKKESFPLTVTSAQKNPTAFYLCASQRGGPQNIQYFGAGTRLSVL.

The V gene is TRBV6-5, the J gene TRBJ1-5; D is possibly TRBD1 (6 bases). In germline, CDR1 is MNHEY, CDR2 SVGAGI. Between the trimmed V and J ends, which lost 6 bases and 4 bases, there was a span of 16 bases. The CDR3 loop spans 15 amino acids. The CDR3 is CASSPLLTGNQPQHF. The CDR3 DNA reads TGTGCCAGCAGCCCCCTTTTAACAGGGAATCAGCCCCAGCATTTT.

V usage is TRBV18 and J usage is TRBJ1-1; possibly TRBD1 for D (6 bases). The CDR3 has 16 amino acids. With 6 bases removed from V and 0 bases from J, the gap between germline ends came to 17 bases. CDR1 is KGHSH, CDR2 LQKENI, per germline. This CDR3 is CASSLRGDNMNTEAFF. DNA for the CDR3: TGTGCCAGCTCTCTTCGGGGGGACAACATGAACACTGAAGCTTTCTTT.

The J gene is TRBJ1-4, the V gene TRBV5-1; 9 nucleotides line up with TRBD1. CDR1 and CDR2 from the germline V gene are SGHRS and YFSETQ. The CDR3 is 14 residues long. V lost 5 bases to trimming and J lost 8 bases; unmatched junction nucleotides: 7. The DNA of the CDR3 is TGCGCCAGCAGTACCGGGACAGGGTACGAAAAACTGTTTTTT. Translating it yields CASSTGTGYEKLFF.

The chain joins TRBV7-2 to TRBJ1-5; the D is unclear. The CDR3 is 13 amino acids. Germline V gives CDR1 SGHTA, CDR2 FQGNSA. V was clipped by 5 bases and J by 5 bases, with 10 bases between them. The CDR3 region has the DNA TGTGCCAGCAGCCTGTCGGTCGATCAGCCCCAGCATTTT. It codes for CASSLSVDQPQHF.

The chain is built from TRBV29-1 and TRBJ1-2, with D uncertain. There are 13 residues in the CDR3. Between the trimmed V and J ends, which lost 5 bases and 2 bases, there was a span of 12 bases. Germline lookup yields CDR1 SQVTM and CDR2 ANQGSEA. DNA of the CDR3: TGCAGCGTTCGACGGAGTGTAAACTATGGCTACACCTTC. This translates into CSVRRSVNYGYTF.

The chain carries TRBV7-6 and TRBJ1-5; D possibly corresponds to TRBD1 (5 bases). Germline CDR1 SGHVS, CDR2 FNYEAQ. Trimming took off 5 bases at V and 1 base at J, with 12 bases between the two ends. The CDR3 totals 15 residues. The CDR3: CASSHPKGSNQPQHF. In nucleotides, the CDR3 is TGTGCCAGCAGCCACCCAAAGGGGAGCAATCAGCCCCAGCATTTT.

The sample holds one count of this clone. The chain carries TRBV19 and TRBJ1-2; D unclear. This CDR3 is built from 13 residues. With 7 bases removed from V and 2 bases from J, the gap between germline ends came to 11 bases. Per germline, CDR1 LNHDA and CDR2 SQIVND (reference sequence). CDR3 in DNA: TGTGCCAGTAAAAGATTAGAGAACTATGGCTACACCTTC. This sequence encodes CASKRLENYGYTF.

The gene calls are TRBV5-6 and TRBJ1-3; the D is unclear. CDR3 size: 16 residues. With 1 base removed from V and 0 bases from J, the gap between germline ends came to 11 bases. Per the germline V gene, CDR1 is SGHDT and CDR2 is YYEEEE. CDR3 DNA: TGTGCCAGCAGCTTGCTTACGGTTCTCTCTGGAAACACCATATATTTT. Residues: CASSLLTVLSGNTIYF.

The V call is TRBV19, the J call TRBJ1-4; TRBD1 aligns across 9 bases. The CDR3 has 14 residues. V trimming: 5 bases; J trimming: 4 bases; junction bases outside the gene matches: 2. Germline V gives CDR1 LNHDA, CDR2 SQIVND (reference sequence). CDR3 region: CASSLGQGNEKLFF. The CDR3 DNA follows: TGTGCCAGTAGTTTGGGACAGGGTAATGAAAAACTGTTTTTT. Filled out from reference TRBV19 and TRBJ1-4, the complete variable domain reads DGGITQSPKYLFRKEGQNVTLSCEQNLNHDAMYWYRQDPGQGLRLIYYSQIVNDFQKGDIAEGYSVSREKKESFPLTVTSAQKNPTAFYLCASSLGQGNEKLFFGSGTQLSVL.

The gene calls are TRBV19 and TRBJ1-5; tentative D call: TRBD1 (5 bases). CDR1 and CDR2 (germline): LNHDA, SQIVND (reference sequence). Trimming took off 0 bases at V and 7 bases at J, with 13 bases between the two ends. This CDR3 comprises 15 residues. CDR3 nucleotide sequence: TGTGCCAGTAGTATAGATCAGGGTAGTAGGCAGCCCCAGCATTTT. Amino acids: CASSIDQGSRQPQHF.

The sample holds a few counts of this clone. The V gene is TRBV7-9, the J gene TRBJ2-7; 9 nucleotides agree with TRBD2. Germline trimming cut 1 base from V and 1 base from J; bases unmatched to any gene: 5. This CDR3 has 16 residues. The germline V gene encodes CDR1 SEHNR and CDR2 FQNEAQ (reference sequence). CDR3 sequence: CASSLGTSGFSYEQYF. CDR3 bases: TGTGCCAGCAGCTTAGGTACTAGCGGGTTTTCCTACGAGCAGTACTTC.

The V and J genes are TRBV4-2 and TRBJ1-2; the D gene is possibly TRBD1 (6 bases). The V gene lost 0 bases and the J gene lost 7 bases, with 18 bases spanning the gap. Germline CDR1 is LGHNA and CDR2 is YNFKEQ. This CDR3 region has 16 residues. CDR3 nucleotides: TGTGCCAGCAGCCAAGATCGGGCAGGGGCCGTAGGTGGCTACACCTTC. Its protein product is CASSQDRAGAVGGYTF.

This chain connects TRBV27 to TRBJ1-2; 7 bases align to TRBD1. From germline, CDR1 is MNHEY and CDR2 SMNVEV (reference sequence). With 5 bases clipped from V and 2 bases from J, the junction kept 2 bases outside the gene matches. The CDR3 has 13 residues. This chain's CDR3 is CASSPTGNYGYTF. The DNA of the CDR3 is TGTGCCAGCAGTCCGACAGGGAACTATGGCTACACCTTC.

Written as DNA, the CDR3 is TGTGCCAGCAGTGTTGAGGAGGCTTTCTTT. Protein sequence: CASSVEEAFF. The V and J genes are TRBV2 and TRBJ1-1; D remains unclear. Trimming cost V 4 bases and J 11 bases, with 8 bases left between them. From germline, CDR1 is SNHLY and CDR2 FYNNEI. This CDR3 region has 10 residues.

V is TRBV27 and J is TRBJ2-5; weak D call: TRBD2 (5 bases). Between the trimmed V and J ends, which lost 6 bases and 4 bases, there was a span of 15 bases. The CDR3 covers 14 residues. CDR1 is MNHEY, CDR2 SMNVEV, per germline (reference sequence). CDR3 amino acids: CASRGIGVRETQYF. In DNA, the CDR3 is TGTGCCAGCAGAGGAATCGGGGTACGAGAGACCCAGTACTTC.

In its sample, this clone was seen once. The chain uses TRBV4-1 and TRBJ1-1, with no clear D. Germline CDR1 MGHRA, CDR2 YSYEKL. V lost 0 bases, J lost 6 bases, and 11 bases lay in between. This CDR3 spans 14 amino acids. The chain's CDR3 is CASSQEPRSAEAFF. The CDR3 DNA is TGCGCCAGCAGCCAAGAACCCCGGTCTGCTGAAGCTTTCTTT.

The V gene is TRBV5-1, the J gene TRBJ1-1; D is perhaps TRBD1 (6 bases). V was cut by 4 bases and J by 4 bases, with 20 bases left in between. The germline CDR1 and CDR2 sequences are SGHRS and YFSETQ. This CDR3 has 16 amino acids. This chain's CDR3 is CASSLGQSYPGTEAFF. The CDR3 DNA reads TGCGCCAGCAGCCTCGGACAGTCGTACCCCGGCACTGAAGCTTTCTTT.

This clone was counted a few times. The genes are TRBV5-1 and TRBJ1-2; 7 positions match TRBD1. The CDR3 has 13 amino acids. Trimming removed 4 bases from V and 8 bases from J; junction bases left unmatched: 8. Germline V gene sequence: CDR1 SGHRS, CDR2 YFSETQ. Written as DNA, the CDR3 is TGCGCCAGCAGCACGACAGGGAGTCGGGGCTACACCTTC. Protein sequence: CASSTTGSRGYTF.

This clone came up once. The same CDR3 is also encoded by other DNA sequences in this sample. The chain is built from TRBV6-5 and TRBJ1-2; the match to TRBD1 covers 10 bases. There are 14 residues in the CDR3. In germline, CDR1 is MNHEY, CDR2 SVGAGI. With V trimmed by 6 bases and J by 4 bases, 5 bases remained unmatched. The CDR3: CASSRDRGSYGYTF. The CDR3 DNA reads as TGTGCCAGCAGCCGGGACAGGGGATCCTATGGCTACACCTTC.

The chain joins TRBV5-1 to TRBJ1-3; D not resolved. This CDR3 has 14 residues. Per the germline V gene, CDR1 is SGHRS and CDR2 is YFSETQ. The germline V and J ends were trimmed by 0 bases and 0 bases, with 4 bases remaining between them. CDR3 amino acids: CASSLDSSGNTIYF. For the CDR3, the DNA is TGCGCCAGCAGCTTGGACAGCTCTGGAAACACCATATATTTT.

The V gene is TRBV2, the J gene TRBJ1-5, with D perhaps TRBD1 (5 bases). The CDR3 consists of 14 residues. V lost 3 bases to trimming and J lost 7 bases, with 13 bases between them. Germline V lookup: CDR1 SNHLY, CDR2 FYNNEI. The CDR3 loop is CASSDPGPLQPQHF. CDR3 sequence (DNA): TGTGCCAGCAGTGACCCAGGGCCTTTACAGCCCCAGCATTTT.

CDR3 region: CASSYSAGIYGYTF. CDR3 coding DNA: TGTGCCAGCAGTTACTCGGCAGGGATCTATGGCTACACCTTC. The chain employs TRBV6-5 and TRBJ1-2; tentative D call: TRBD1 (5 bases). Looked up from germline, CDR1 is MNHEY and CDR2 is SVGAGI. V lost 0 bases and J 4 bases, leaving 9 bases between the germline ends. The CDR3 is made up of 14 amino acids.

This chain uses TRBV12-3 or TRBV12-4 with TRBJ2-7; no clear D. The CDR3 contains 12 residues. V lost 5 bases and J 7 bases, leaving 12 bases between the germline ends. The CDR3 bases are TGTGCCAGCAGTGACATGATGCTTGAGCAGTACTTC. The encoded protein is CASSDMMLEQYF.

DNA for the CDR3: TGTGCCAGCAGCCCCCGAGGACTAGCGGGGGGGCCTCTTACTTCGGAGACCCAGTACTTC. It specifies CASSPRGLAGGPLTSETQYF. The chain joins TRBV12-1 to TRBJ2-5; no DNA check was done on the table's D call, TRBD2. TRBV12-1 is a known pseudogene. This CDR3 comprises 20 residues.

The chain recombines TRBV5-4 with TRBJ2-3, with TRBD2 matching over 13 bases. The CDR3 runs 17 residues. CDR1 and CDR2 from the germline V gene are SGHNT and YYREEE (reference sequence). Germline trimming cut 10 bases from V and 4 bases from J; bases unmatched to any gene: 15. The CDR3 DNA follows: TGTGCCCCGGGTGGACTAGCGGGGGCCCCCATGTCAGATACGCAGTATTTT. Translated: CAPGGLAGAPMSDTQYF.